The present T cell receptor (beta chain) was sequenced within a study of blood T cell repertoires in COVID-19. Across the study: Nucleic acid was either cDNA or gDNA, and it came from T cells, B-cell-depleted T cells, or PBMCs.

This clone turned up a few times. In the original analysis: Estimates of nucleated cell counts were drawn from the amplification of reference gene primers. TCRdb keeps only in-frame clones here, not all; method: immunoSEQ multiplex PCR. V, J and clone size are those of that table, while D and trimming were read from the DNA. The repertoire holds about 160,000 clones, roughly 85% seen once, with around 1.1% in the top ten. The CDR3 has 19 amino acids. V lost 1 base to trimming and J lost 1 base; unmatched junction nucleotides: 8. The germline V gene encodes CDR1 SGHTA and CDR2 FQGNSA. The TCR was taken from a man in his forties with acute or convalescent COVID-19. This rearrangement joins TRBV7-2 to TRBJ2-1; 12 positions agree with TRBD2. Material: peripheral blood. This CDR3 is CASSLGLAGVHPSYNEQFF. In DNA, the CDR3 is TGTGCCAGCAGCTTAGGACTAGCGGGGGTGCATCCTTCCTACAATGAGCAGTTCTTC.